The 15 T cell receptor beta chains given below trace back to one sample, sequenced in a study of cytomegalovirus exposure and HLA in healthy donors. Profiling relied on immunoSEQ multiplex PCR, and the TCRdb table lists in-frame clones only, not all of them. The sample has about 110,000 clones, approximately 96% seen once. The sequenced sample was PBMCs. These receptors were taken from a young woman in good health and CMV-seronegative.

The chain couples TRBV4-1 to TRBJ2-4; a weak D match, TRBD1 (6 bases). With 4 bases removed from V and 0 bases from J, the gap between germline ends came to 19 bases. The CDR3 spans 18 residues. Germline CDR1 and CDR2: MGHRA and YSYEKL. CDR3 bases: TGCGCCAGCAGCCCTAATACTGCCAGGGGATTAGCCAAAAACATTCAGTACTTC. It codes for CASSPNTARGLAKNIQYF.

V usage is TRBV9 and J usage is TRBJ1-1, with D possibly matching TRBD1 (5 bases). Per the germline V gene, CDR1 is SGDLS and CDR2 is YYNGEE. V was clipped by 7 bases and J by 4 bases, with 17 bases between them. This CDR3 comprises 14 residues. The CDR3 loop reads CASRGGVAGTEAFF. The CDR3 bases are TGTGCCAGCCGGGGGGGGGTTGCGGGCACTGAAGCTTTCTTT. Full variable domain (missing parts from reference TRBV9 and TRBJ1-1): DSGVTQTPKHLITATGQRVTLRCSPRSGDLSVYWYQQSLDQGLQFLIQYYNGEERAKGNILERFSAQQFPDLHSELNLSSLELGDSALYFCASRGGVAGTEAFFGQGTRLTVV.

This clone was seen a single time. V and J are TRBV29-1 and TRBJ2-5; the match to TRBD2 covers 8 bases. CDR1 SQVTM and CDR2 ANQGSEA come from the germline V gene. Unmatched junction bases numbered 6, after V lost 0 bases and J lost 0 bases. This CDR3 is 16 amino acids long. The CDR3 sequence: CSVEEYASGHQETQYF. CDR3 DNA: TGCAGCGTTGAAGAGTATGCTAGCGGGCACCAAGAGACCCAGTACTTC.

The rearrangement joins TRBV21-1 to TRBJ1-5; the D call in the table, TRBD1, was not verified against the DNA. TRBV21-1 counts as a pseudogene. CDR3 size: 15 residues. DNA of the CDR3: TGTGCCAGCAGCATAGGACAGGGGGATGCTCAGCCCCAGCATTTT. Its translation: CASSIGQGDAQPQHF.

CDR3 amino acids: CASSFDRVSTEAFF. The CDR3 DNA reads as TGTGCCAGCAGCTTTGACAGGGTCTCCACTGAAGCTTTCTTT. The chain recombines TRBV11-1 with TRBJ1-1, with 7 bases aligning to TRBD1. The CDR3 loop spans 14 amino acids. Trimming took 3 bases from V and 4 from J; bases not matched to a gene: 5. Germline CDR1 reads SGHAT; CDR2 reads FQDESV (reference sequence). The full variable domain, rest sourced from reference TRBV11-1 and TRBJ1-1, is EAEVAQSPRYKITEKSQAVAFWCDPISGHATLYWYRQILGQGPELLVQFQDESVVDDSQLPKDRFSAERLKGVDSTLKIQPAELGDSAMYLCASSFDRVSTEAFFGQGTRLTVV.

The V and J genes are TRBV5-1 and TRBJ2-3; possible D gene TRBD2, 6 bases. CDR1 is SGHRS, CDR2 YFSETQ, per germline. The V end lost 0 bases, the J end lost 6 bases, and 14 bases lay between the germline ends. This CDR3 is 15 amino acids long. CDR3 protein: CASSLAGVTADTQYF. The CDR3 bases are TGCGCCAGCAGCTTGGCGGGAGTTACGGCGGATACGCAGTATTTT.

The CDR3 reads CASSVAPPGKDTQYF. The DNA for the CDR3 is TGTGCCAGCAGCGTAGCTCCCCCAGGGAAGGATACGCAGTATTTT. V gene TRBV9 combines with J gene TRBJ2-3, with D perhaps matching TRBD1 (5 bases). The germline V gene encodes CDR1 SGDLS and CDR2 YYNGEE. V lost 0 bases and J lost 6, with 14 bases in between. The CDR3 consists of 15 residues.

This chain links TRBV5-5 with TRBJ1-6, with D uncertain. The germline V gene encodes CDR1 SGHKS and CDR2 YYEKEE (reference sequence). CDR3 length: 13 amino acids. V shed 4 bases and J shed 13 bases, with 15 bases lying between them. CDR3 nucleotide sequence: TGTGCCAGCAGCCCCTTTACGTCGGGGCCCCTCCACTTT. Its protein is CASSPFTSGPLHF.

This clone has just a few counts. The chain recombines TRBV2 with TRBJ2-5, with a tentative D call TRBD2 (5 bases). The CDR3 runs 14 residues. CDR1 SNHLY and CDR2 FYNNEI come from the germline V gene. V gave up 3 bases and J gave up 0 bases, with 8 bases separating them. The CDR3, as DNA: TGTGCCAGCAGTGACTTAGCGTACCAAGAGACCCAGTACTTC. Translated, it gives CASSDLAYQETQYF.

The chain has TRBV6-1 and TRBJ2-6; 8 nucleotides agree with TRBD1. V gave up 4 bases and J gave up 0 bases; unmatched junction bases: 11. CDR1 MNHNS and CDR2 SASEGT come from the germline V gene. The CDR3 covers 19 residues. CDR3 DNA: TGTGCCAGCAGTGTGTTTTCGGGACAGGTCCTCTCTGGGGCCAACGTCCTGACTTTC. Translating gives CASSVFSGQVLSGANVLTF.

The chain links TRBV2 to TRBJ1-2; D is unresolved. V was pared by 6 bases and J by 8 bases, with 19 bases between. Per the germline V gene, CDR1 is SNHLY and CDR2 is FYNNEI. The CDR3 has 14 amino acids. CDR3 in DNA: TGTGCCAGCAGGAACGGGGAGGGTAGTGGCGGCTACACCTTC. Its translation is CASRNGEGSGGYTF.

The chain couples TRBV27 to TRBJ1-5; 7 bases align to TRBD1. Germline CDR1 and CDR2: MNHEY and SMNVEV (reference sequence). The CDR3 is 12 residues long. V lost 6 bases, J lost 8 bases, and 4 bases stayed unmatched. DNA for the CDR3: TGTGCCAGCAGCGACAGGGACAAGCCCCAGCATTTT. It encodes CASSDRDKPQHF.

This clone appeared a few times. The chain carries TRBV5-4 and TRBJ2-7; D may be TRBD1 (5 bases). The CDR3 is 13 residues long. The germline gives CDR1 SGHNT, CDR2 YYREEE (reference sequence). V gave up 5 bases and J gave up 5 bases, with 14 bases separating them. CDR3 loop: CASRPRTGDEQYF. CDR3 DNA: TGTGCCAGCAGACCCCGAACAGGAGACGAGCAGTACTTC.

The J gene is TRBJ1-3, the V gene TRBV11-3, with 8 bases fitting TRBD1. This CDR3 has 15 amino acids. Germline V gives CDR1 SGHNT, CDR2 YENEEA. After removal of 6 bases from V and 4 bases from J, the junction contained 8 bases not matched to a gene. The CDR3 DNA reads TGTGCCAGCAGTGATACAGGGGGAACCGGAAACACCATATATTTT. Amino acid sequence: CASSDTGGTGNTIYF. The complete variable domain, with remaining parts taken from reference TRBV11-3 and TRBJ1-3, reads EAGVVQSPRYKIIEKKQPVAFWCNPISGHNTLYWYLQNLGQGPELLIRYENEEAVDDSQLPKDRFSAERLKGVDSTLKIQPAELGDSAVYLCASSDTGGTGNTIYFGEGSWLTVV.

The rearrangement joins TRBV2 to TRBJ2-1, with 11 bases that match TRBD2. Trimming at V came to 9 bases and at J to 5 bases, leaving 9 bases not matched to a gene. This CDR3 comprises 15 residues. The germline V gene encodes CDR1 SNHLY and CDR2 FYNNEI. The DNA for the CDR3 is TGTGCCAGTGCCAGCGGGACTAGCGGCGACAATGAGCAGTTCTTC. Translating it yields CASASGTSGDNEQFF.